Presented here are 3 T cell receptor beta chains from one specimen sequenced in a study of shared clonotypes between healthy human individuals. Repertoires were generated with immunoSEQ multiplex PCR, while TCRdb's copy carries only in-frame clones and drops some. The sample carries about 490,000 clones, roughly 78% recorded once. The sample was PBMCs. All receptors come from a woman in her thirties or forties in good health. Some clones in this sample may be carry-over from other donors' samples.

The CDR3 bases are TGTGCCAGCAGCCCCCGGGGGGCCCAGACCCAGTACTTC. As protein: CASSPRGAQTQYF. This chain connects TRBV7-2 to TRBJ2-5, with D maybe TRBD2 (7 bases). This CDR3 comprises 13 residues. Germline assignment: CDR1 SGHTA and CDR2 FQGNSA. V was pared by 5 bases and J by 6 bases, with 13 bases between. The whole variable domain, filled in from reference TRBV7-2 and TRBJ2-5, reads GAGVSQSPSNKVTEKGKDVELRCDPISGHTALYWYRQSLGQGLEFLIYFQGNSAPDKSGLPSDRFSAERTGGSVSTLTIQRTQQEDSAVYLCASSPRGAQTQYFGPGTRLLVL.

The J gene is TRBJ2-2, the V gene TRBV7-3; 8 nucleotides match TRBD2. Germline V CDR1 and CDR2: SGHTA, FQGTGA. Unmatched junction bases numbered 4, after V lost 5 bases and J lost 2 bases. This CDR3 is 15 amino acids long. CDR3 sequence reads: CASSRSGVNTGELFF. The CDR3 nucleotides are TGTGCCAGCAGCCGTAGCGGGGTTAACACCGGGGAGCTGTTTTTT.

The chain uses TRBV20-1 and TRBJ1-2; the D gene is possibly TRBD1 (5 bases). Trimming left V 7 bases short and J 3 bases short, with 9 bases between. The CDR3 runs to 11 residues. CDR1 is DFQATT and CDR2 is SNEGSKA in the germline V gene (reference sequence). Written as DNA, the CDR3 is TGCAGTGGGAGAGGGGACTATGGCTACACCTTC. This codes for CSGRGDYGYTF.